Sequencing of this TCR beta chain was carried out in a study of blood T cell repertoires in COVID-19. About the research overall: Sites in the United States, Italy and Spain provided acute and convalescent COVID-19 samples. Sources were T cells, B-cell-depleted T cells, or PBMCs; the material itself was cDNA or gDNA.

As originally analysed: Using reference gene primer amplification, nucleated cell counts were estimated. Assay: immunoSEQ multiplex PCR; the TCRdb copy retains only in-frame clones and omits some. From that table come the V and J calls and clone size; the DNA was used to work out D and trimming. The data hold under 250,000 clones, with about 79% observed a single time. Germline lookup yields CDR1 LNHDA and CDR2 SQIVND (reference sequence). This CDR3 is 15 amino acids long. The V gene lost 1 base and the J gene lost 0 bases, with 7 bases spanning the gap. This TCR was recovered from an elderly man with acute or convalescent COVID-19. The chain employs TRBV19 and TRBJ2-1, with D unresolved. Sequencing used peripheral blood. The CDR3 region has the DNA TGTGCCAGTAGTATAGCACTATCCTCCTACAATGAGCAGTTCTTC. This translates into CASSIALSSYNEQFF. Looking up the rest from reference TRBV19 and TRBJ2-1 gives the full variable domain: DGGITQSPKYLFRKEGQNVTLSCEQNLNHDAMYWYRQDPGQGLRLIYYSQIVNDFQKGDIAEGYSVSREKKESFPLTVTSAQKNPTAFYLCASSIALSSYNEQFFGPGTRLTVL.